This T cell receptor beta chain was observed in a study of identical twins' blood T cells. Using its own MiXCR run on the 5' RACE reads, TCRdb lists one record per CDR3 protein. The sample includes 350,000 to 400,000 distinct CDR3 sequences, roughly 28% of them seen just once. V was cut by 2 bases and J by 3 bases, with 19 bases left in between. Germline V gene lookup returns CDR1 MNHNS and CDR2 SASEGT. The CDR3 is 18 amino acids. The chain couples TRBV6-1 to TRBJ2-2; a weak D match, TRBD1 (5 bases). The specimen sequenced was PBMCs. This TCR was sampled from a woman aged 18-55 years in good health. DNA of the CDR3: TGTGCCAGCAGTGAACTGACAGCCTACAATTTGTACACCGGGGAGCTGTTTTTT. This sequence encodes CASSELTAYNLYTGELFF.